This T cell receptor beta chain was profiled in a study of molecular identifiers for immune sequencing clone quantification. CDR1 SGHVS and CDR2 FQNEAQ come from the germline V gene. The length of the CDR3 is 14 residues. V was trimmed by 10 bases and J by 2 bases, leaving 15 bases between them. TCRdb ran MiXCR on the PCR reads and lists one entry per CDR3 protein. The table has hundreds of thousands of distinct CDR3 sequences, around 25% seen once. The chain joins TRBV7-8 to TRBJ1-5, with D possibly TRBD1 on 5 matching bases. This sequence was found in a human donor in good health. Some libraries in this study had Jurkat cell RNA spiked in. The sequenced material came from naive CD8+ T cells from blood, with Jurkat cell RNA spiked in. The subset: FACS-sorted CD8+CD4-CCR7+CD45RA+ naive T cells. CDR3 loop: CATSRDVGNQPQHF. DNA for the CDR3: TGTGCCACCTCCAGGGATGTTGGCAATCAGCCCCAGCATTTT.